These 5 T cell receptor beta chains were sequenced from one sample in a study of PD-L1 blockade in urothelial cancer. Measured with immunoSEQ multiplex PCR; TCRdb has only the in-frame clones, and not every one. The repertoire holds tens of thousands of clones, around 90% seen once, with under 2% in the top ten. Time point specified: pretreatment peripheral blood. The specimen was PBMCs, collected around atezolizumab (anti-PD-L1) treatment. Receptors were obtained from a man in his sixties with urothelial cancer.

The genes are TRBV10-3 and TRBJ2-1; D perhaps matches TRBD1 (7 bases). The CDR3 spans 13 residues. Trimming cost V 6 bases and J 7 bases, with 13 bases left between them. The germline gives CDR1 ENHRY, CDR2 SYGVKD. This CDR3 is CAIRSAGGNEQFF. The CDR3 coding sequence is TGTGCCATCAGAAGCGCAGGGGGGAATGAGCAGTTCTTC.

V gene TRBV23-1 combines with J gene TRBJ2-3; 15 bases line up with TRBD2. TRBV23-1 is an open reading frame, and its role is uncertain. This CDR3 is 16 amino acids long. V dropped 3 bases and J dropped 5; count of bases not matched to a gene: 3. CDR3 nucleotide sequence: TGCGCCAGCAGTCAGGCGGGACTAGCGGGGGGAGATACGCAGTATTTT. It specifies CASSQAGLAGGDTQYF.

The CDR3 nucleotides read TGTGCCAGCGGACAGGGAAGGAACTATGGCTACACCTTC. The encoded protein is CASGQGRNYGYTF. The chain employs TRBV6-5 and TRBJ1-2; TRBD1 matches at 8 bases. Trimming cost V 8 bases and J 2 bases; bases outside gene matches: 4. The CDR3 is 13 residues long. Per germline, CDR1 MNHEY and CDR2 SVGAGI.

The gene calls are TRBV11-2 and TRBJ2-7; TRBD2 matches at 11 bases. Germline lookup yields CDR1 SGHAT and CDR2 FQNNGV. This CDR3 is built from 18 residues. Trimming at V came to 3 bases and at J to 2 bases, leaving 12 bases not matched to a gene. The CDR3 coding sequence is TGTGCCAGCAGCTTTGAGGGGACTAGCGGCTTAAGCCCCTACGAGCAGTACTTC. Translating it yields CASSFEGTSGLSPYEQYF.

With regard to this clone: The same CDR3 is also encoded by other DNA sequences in this sample. The chain combines TRBV6-5 with TRBJ1-2, with 11 bases identical to TRBD1. CDR1 is MNHEY and CDR2 is SVGAGI in the germline V gene. The CDR3 length is 14 residues. V dropped 5 bases and J dropped 8; count of bases not matched to a gene: 7. For the CDR3, the DNA is TGTGCCAGCAGTGCCGGACAGGGGGCGAGAGGCTACACCTTC. This translates into CASSAGQGARGYTF.